This TCR beta chain was captured in a study of blood T cell repertoires in COVID-19. Only in-frame clones appear in the TCRdb table, and some are missing; sequencing was by immunoSEQ multiplex PCR. The sample consists of roughly 230,000 clones, about 85% of them appearing once. In germline, CDR1 is SGHAT, CDR2 FQDESV (reference sequence). The CDR3 covers 12 residues. V lost 4 bases and J 7 bases, leaving 8 bases between the germline ends. The chain combines TRBV11-1 with TRBJ2-1; tentative D call: TRBD1 (5 bases). This TCR was sampled from a man in his forties with acute or convalescent COVID-19. The sequenced sample consisted of peripheral blood. CDR3: CASSSRQNEQFF. DNA for the CDR3: TGTGCCAGCAGCTCCCGACAGAATGAGCAGTTCTTC. Full variable domain (remainder filled in from reference TRBV11-1 and TRBJ2-1): EAEVAQSPRYKITEKSQAVAFWCDPISGHATLYWYRQILGQGPELLVQFQDESVVDDSQLPKDRFSAERLKGVDSTLKIQPAELGDSAMYLCASSSRQNEQFFGPGTRLTVL.